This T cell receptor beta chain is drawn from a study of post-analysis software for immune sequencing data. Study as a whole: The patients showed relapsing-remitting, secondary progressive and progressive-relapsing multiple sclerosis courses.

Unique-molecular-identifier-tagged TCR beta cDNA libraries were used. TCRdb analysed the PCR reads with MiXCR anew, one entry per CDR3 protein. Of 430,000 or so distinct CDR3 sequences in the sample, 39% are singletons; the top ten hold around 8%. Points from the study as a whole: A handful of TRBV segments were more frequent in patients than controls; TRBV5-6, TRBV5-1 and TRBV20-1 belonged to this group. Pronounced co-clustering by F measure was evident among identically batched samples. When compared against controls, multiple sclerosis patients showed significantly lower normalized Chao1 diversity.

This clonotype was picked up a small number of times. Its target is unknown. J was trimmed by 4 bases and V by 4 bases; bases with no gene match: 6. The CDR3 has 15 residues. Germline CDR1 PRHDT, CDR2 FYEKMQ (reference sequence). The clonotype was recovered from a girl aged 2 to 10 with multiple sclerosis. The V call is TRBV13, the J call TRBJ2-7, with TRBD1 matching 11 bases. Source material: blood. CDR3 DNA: TGTGCCAGCAGCTCCCGGGACAGGGGGGATTACGAGCAGTACTTC. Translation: CASSSRDRGDYEQYF.